This is a list of T cell receptor beta chains from one sample in a study of T cell repertoires in cytomegalovirus infection. Each CDR3 protein is one row after TCRdb ran MiXCR on the reads. The repertoire holds under 300,000 distinct CDR3 sequences, with around 15% as singletons. Sequenced input: CD8+ T cells from PBMCs. All receptors come from a human donor in good health (CMV status not recorded). Some clones in this sample may be carry-over from other donors' samples. CDR3s include the opening cysteine and the closing phenylalanine or tryptophan. A D gene is named only where the DNA matches it firmly. Not every row has a clone size; where given, it reads once, few, many or a size class.

V gene	J gene	D gene	clone size	CDR3 DNA	CDR3 protein
TRBV7-2	TRBJ2-7	TRBD2	many	TGTGCCAGCAGCTTATTCTCAGCGGGGGGACCCTACGAGCAGTACTTC	CASSLFSAGGPYEQYF
TRBV7-9	TRBJ1-2	-	many	TGTGCCAGCAGCGTCGGGACCTATGGCTACACCTTC	CASSVGTYGYTF
TRBV12-3/TRBV12-4	TRBJ2-2	-	few	TGTGCCAGCAGAGTCCGGGACTCCCGGGACTGGAACACCGGGGAGCTGTTTTTT	CASRVRDSRDWNTGELFF
TRBV7-2	TRBJ2-7	-	many	TGTGCCAGCAGCTTAGTATCCCCGGGCGAGCAGTACTTC	CASSLVSPGEQYF
TRBV5-1	TRBJ2-2	-	few	TGCGCCAGCAGCGAAGGCGGACAATACACCGGGGAGCTGTTTTTT	CASSEGGQYTGELFF
TRBV7-2	TRBJ1-2	-	many	TGTGCCAGCAGCTGGGCCCAAACAGGGATCAAGGGCTACACCTTC	CASSWAQTGIKGYTF
TRBV7-9	TRBJ2-7	-	-	TGTGCCAGCAGCCCCAGGGCGACGACCTACGAGCAGTACTTC	CASSPRATTYEQYF
TRBV7-8	TRBJ2-1	-	many	TGTGCCAGCAGCTTAGCTGGGAGACAGTCGAATGAGCAGTTCTTC	CASSLAGRQSNEQFF
TRBV6-6	TRBJ2-2	TRBD2	-	TGTGCCAGCAGTTACCTGGGGGGGAGCGCCGGGGAGCTGTTTTTT	CASSYLGGSAGELFF
TRBV11-2	TRBJ2-2	-	-	TGTGCCAGCAGCTTAGATTTCTGGGGAAACACCGGGGAGCTGTTTTTT	CASSLDFWGNTGELFF
TRBV7-9	TRBJ2-5	TRBD2	-	TGTGCCAGCAGCCGGACTAGTTCGACAGAGACCCAGTACTTC	CASSRTSSTETQYF
TRBV7-9	TRBJ2-7	TRBD1	few	TGTGCCAGCAGCCTAGAGGGTAATCCTAGGGAATGGACAGGGATCGTCACCTACGAGCAGTACTTC	CASSLEGNPREWTGIVTYEQYF
TRBV7-8	TRBJ1-3	-	many	TGTGCCAGCAGCTTATACCCCCCTGTGAGTTGGACAGCATCTGGAAACACCATATATTTT	CASSLYPPVSWTASGNTIYF
TRBV7-6	TRBJ1-2	-	once	TGTGCCAGCAGCCCCCCGGCGGAGGGTTCCTATGGCTACACCTTC	CASSPPAEGSYGYTF
TRBV6-1	TRBJ1-1	-	many	TGTGCCAGCAGTGATCTGGGGAGGAAGAACACTGAAGCTTTCTTT	CASSDLGRKNTEAFF
TRBV11-2	TRBJ2-1	-	many	TGTGCCAGCAGCTTTTCTGGGGGAGACTACAATGAGCAGTTCTTC	CASSFSGGDYNEQFF
TRBV7-9	TRBJ2-3	TRBD2	-	TGTGCCAGCAGCTCATCGACTAGCGGGGGCCCGGATTATACGCAGTATTTT	CASSSSTSGGPDYTQYF
TRBV28	TRBJ1-2	-	-	TGTGCCAGCAGTCTGGTACGACAAGTGGATGGCTACACCTTC	CASSLVRQVDGYTF
TRBV5-1	TRBJ2-3	-	-	TGCGCCAGCAGCTCGGACGCTATAATGGGGACAGATACGCAGTATTTT	CASSSDAIMGTDTQYF
TRBV28	TRBJ2-3	TRBD2	few	TGTGCCAGCAGGGGACTAGCGGGGGCCTTAACTAGCACAGATACGCAGTATTTT	CASRGLAGALTSTDTQYF
TRBV12-3/TRBV12-4	TRBJ1-2	TRBD1	few	TGTGCCAGCGACCACGGCAGGGGGCACGGCTACACCTTC	CASDHGRGHGYTF
TRBV6-2/TRBV6-3	TRBJ2-5	-	many	TGTGCCAGCAGTTATTTGGGGCAGGGGATTCAAGAGACCCAGTACTTC	CASSYLGQGIQETQYF
TRBV7-2	TRBJ2-3	-	many	TGTGCCAGCAGCGTAGGGGGGGGTTACGCAGATACGCAGTATTTT	CASSVGGGYADTQYF
TRBV27	TRBJ1-1	-	few	TGTGCCAGCAGTTCGACGGGGAGGGACACTGAAGCTTTCTTT	CASSSTGRDTEAFF
TRBV29-1	TRBJ1-2	-	-	TGCAGCGTTGCGGGTGGGATCAACTATGGCTACACCTTC	CSVAGGINYGYTF
TRBV20-1	TRBJ2-1	TRBD1	-	TGCAGTGCCCCGGGACAGGGCTACAATGAGCAGTTCTTC	CSAPGQGYNEQFF
TRBV7-6	TRBJ2-3	-	many	TGTGCCAGCAGCTTAGCGGGGGGTACAGATACGCAGTATTTT	CASSLAGGTDTQYF
TRBV7-6	TRBJ2-7	-	-	TGTGCCACGGCGGACTCCTACGAGCAGTACTTC	CATADSYEQYF
TRBV6-5	TRBJ2-3	-	-	TGTGCCAGCGGCAGTCTGGGACCTGGAGATACGCAGTATTTT	CASGSLGPGDTQYF
TRBV19	TRBJ2-1	TRBD1	-	TGTGCCAGTAGTATATTTGGTGGACAGGGCTACAATGAGCAGTTCTTC	CASSIFGGQGYNEQFF
TRBV12-3/TRBV12-4	TRBJ2-7	-	few	TGTGCCAGCAGTATGACAATTGTTACCTACGAGCAGTACTTC	CASSMTIVTYEQYF